This T cell receptor (beta chain) was retrieved from a study of CD8+ T cells in alopecia areata. It was cDNA, reverse transcribed from extracted RNA, that served as the sequencing template. TCRdb's table, derived via immunoSEQ multiplex PCR, lists solely in-frame clones and lacks some. The sample has hundreds of thousands of clones; around 67% are singletons. Germline CDR1 SNHLY, CDR2 FYNNEI. J gave up 1 base and V 6 bases, and 8 bases lay outside the gene matches. There are 15 residues in the CDR3. This sample comprised CD4+ T cells sorted from blood, obtained at week 0. The receptor was derived from a human donor with alopecia areata. The V call is TRBV2, the J call TRBJ1-2; 7 bases are shared with TRBD1. The CDR3 sequence is CASSPGTANNYGYTF. CDR3 DNA: TGTGCCAGCAGCCCCGGGACAGCTAATAACTATGGCTACACCTTC.